This T cell receptor (beta chain) was recovered during a study of beta chain features in type 1 diabetes. Study results and caveats: When VDJ junctions were examined, type 1 diabetes patients showed fewer insertions and more deletions. Equally in patients and controls, PCR might preferentially amplify shorter templates. Moderately but significantly shorter TCRB CDR3s were found in Type 1 diabetes patients in all four CD4+ subsets.

Since all of the isolated RNA was reverse transcribed, expressed TCRB transcripts were what got sequenced. Only in-frame clones appear in the TCRdb table, and some are missing; sequencing was by immunoSEQ multiplex PCR. The data show around 310,000 clones, approximately 13% seen once. A remark on this clone: Its cognate antigen is unknown.

This CDR3 comprises 16 residues. CDR1 and CDR2 from the germline V gene are MNHEY and SMNVEV (reference sequence). The V segment lost 5 bases and the J segment 4 bases; nucleotides outside the gene matches: 7. Sequences were obtained from naive CD4+ T cells from blood. The origin of this receptor is a woman aged 18-30 years with type 1 diabetes. The chain joins TRBV27 to TRBJ2-1; TRBD2 matches at 11 bases. The chain's CDR3 is CASSTPGLAVYNEQFF. The CDR3, as DNA: TGTGCCAGCAGTACACCGGGACTAGCGGTATACAATGAGCAGTTCTTC.